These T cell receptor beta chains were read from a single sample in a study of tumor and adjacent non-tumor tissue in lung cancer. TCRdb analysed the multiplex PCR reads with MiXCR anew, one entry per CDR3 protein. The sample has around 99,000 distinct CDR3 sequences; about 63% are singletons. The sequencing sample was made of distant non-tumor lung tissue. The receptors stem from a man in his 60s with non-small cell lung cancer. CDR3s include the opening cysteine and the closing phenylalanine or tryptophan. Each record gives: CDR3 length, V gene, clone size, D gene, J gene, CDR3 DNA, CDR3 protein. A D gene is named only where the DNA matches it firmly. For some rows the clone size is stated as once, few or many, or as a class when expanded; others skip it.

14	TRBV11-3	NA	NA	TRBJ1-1	TGTGCCAGCACCTTAGGTAAAGGATCCACCGAAGCTTTCTTT	CASTLGKGSTEAFF
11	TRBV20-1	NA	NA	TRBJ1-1	TGCAGTGCTAGAGCCGGGGACCAAGCTTTATTT	CSARAGDQALF
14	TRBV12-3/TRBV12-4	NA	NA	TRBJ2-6	TGTGCCAGCAGTTTATACTCTGGGACCAACGTTCCGACTTTC	CASSLYSGTNVPTF
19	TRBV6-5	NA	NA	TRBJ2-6	TGTGCCAGCAGTCATTACGATAGGTGGCCGACCTCTGGGGCCAACGTCCTGACTTTC	CASSHYDRWPTSGANVLTF
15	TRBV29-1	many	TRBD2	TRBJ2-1	TGCAGCGTTGACAAGACTAGCGGGAGAAGCAATGAGCAGTTCTTC	CSVDKTSGRSNEQFF
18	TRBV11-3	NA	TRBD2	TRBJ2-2	TGTGCCGACAGCTTTGGGACTAGCGGGGGCGCGAACACCGGGGAGCTGTTTTTT	CADSFGTSGGANTGELFF
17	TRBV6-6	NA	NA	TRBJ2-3	TGTGCCAGCAGGCTATACCGGGGCACGGTGAGCACAGACACGCAGTATTTT	CASRLYRGTVSTDTQYF
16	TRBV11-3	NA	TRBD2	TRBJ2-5	TGTGCTAGCAGCTTAGAGAGCGGGAAAGTCCAAGAGACCCAGTACTTC	CASSLESGKVQETQYF
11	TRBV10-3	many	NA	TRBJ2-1	TGTGCCATTTACCGGGGCAATGAGCAGTTCTTC	CAIYRGNEQFF
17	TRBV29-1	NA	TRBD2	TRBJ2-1	TGCAGCGTTGAAGTGGGACTAGCCGAATGCTCCTACAATGAGCAGTTCTTC	CSVEVGLAECSYNEQFF
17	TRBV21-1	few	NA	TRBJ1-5	TGTGCCAGCAGCAAAGCCCCTCCGAGGTCATTCTATCAGGCCCAGCATTTT	CASSKAPPRSFYQAQHF
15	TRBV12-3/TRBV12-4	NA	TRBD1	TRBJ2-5	TGTGCCATCTCCTCCGGGACAGGGCTTGATGAGAGACAGTACTTC	CAISSGTGLDERQYF
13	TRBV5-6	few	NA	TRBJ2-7	TGTGCCAGCAACTTTAGGAGCTCCTACGAGCAGTACTTC	CASNFRSSYEQYF
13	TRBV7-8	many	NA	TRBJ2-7	TGTGCCAGCAGCGGGCGGGAAGGCTACGAGCAGTACTTC	CASSGREGYEQYF
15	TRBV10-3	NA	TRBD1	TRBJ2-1	TGTGCCATCAGGGCCGGGACAGGATCAGTGGATGGGCAGTTCTTC	CAIRAGTGSVDGQFF
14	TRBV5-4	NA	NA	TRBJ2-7	TGTGCCAGCAGCACCCAGCTAATGTGGGACGAGCAGTACTTC	CASSTQLMWDEQYF
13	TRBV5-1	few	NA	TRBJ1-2	TGCGCCAGCAGCTTGGCCGGCACAGATGGCTACACCTTC	CASSLAGTDGYTF
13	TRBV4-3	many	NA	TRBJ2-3	TGCGCCAGCAGCCAGGAGACCGGAGATACGCAGTATTTT	CASSQETGDTQYF
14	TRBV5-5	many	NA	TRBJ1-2	TGTGCCAGCAGCTTGGAAGGAACTAACTATGGCTACACCTTC	CASSLEGTNYGYTF
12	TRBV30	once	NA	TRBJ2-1	TGTGCCTGGAGTCCTATACGGGCTGAGCAGTTCTTC	CAWSPIRAEQFF
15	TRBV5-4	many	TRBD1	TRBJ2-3	TGTGCCAGCAGCACCAGACAGGGATCTTCCGATACGCAGTATTTT	CASSTRQGSSDTQYF
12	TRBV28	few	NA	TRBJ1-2	TGTGCAACAACAAGCCGAAGTCTAGGCTACACCTTC	CATTSRSLGYTF
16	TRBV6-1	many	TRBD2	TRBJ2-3	TGTGCCAGCAGTGAGGTCGGCGGGAGGGGCACAGATACGCAGTATTTT	CASSEVGGRGTDTQYF
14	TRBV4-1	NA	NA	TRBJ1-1	TGCGTCAGCAGCCAGGGCATTCAGAACACTGAAGCTTTCTTT	CVSSQGIQNTEAFF
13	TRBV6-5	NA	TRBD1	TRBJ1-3	TGTGCCAGCATACGGGACAGACGAAACACTATATATTTT	CASIRDRRNTIYF
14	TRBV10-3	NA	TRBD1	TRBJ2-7	TGTGCCATCAAAAAAGGACAGGGGACTTACGAGCAGTACTTC	CAIKKGQGTYEQYF
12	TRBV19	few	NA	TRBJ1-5	TGTGCCAGTAGCGTTAGCAATCAGCCCCAGCATTTT	CASSVSNQPQHF
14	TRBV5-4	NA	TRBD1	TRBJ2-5	TGTGCCAGCAGCTCCGGACAGGCGATCGAGATCCGGTACTTC	CASSSGQAIEIRYF
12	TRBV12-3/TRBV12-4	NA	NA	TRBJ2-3	TGTGTCAGTAGCGAAACGACAGATACGCAGTATTTT	CVSSETTDTQYF
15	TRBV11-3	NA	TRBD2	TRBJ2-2	TGTGCCAGTATCTTAGATTTGGGACTAGCGACTGAGCTGTTTTTT	CASILDLGLATELFF
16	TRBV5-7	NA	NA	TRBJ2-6	TGTGCCAGCGGGCCGAGTCGGTGCTCTGGGGCCAACGTCCTGACTTTC	CASGPSRCSGANVLTF
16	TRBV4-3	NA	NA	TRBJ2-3	TGCGCCAGCGGCCAAGATACGCGGTATAGCACAGACACGCAGTATTTT	CASGQDTRYSTDTQYF
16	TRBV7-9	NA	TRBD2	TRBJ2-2	TGTGCCAGCAGTCCTGGACTAGCGGCGAACACCTGGGAGCTGTTTTTT	CASSPGLAANTWELFF
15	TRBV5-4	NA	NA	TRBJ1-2	TGTGCCAGCAGCGATTGGGACTTAGAGGCCTATGGCTACACCTTC	CASSDWDLEAYGYTF
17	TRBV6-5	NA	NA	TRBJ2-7	TGTGCCAGCAGCCCCACAGCAGATCGGACTGGAACCTACGACCAGTACTTC	CASSPTADRTGTYDQYF
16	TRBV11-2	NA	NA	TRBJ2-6	TGTGCTAGCAGCTCGGACATGGGGGCTGGGGCCAACATCCTGACTTTC	CASSSDMGAGANILTF
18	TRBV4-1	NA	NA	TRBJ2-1	TGCGCCAGCAGCCAAGAAGCGGGCGCGAGGGGACGACACAATGAGCAGTTCTTC	CASSQEAGARGRHNEQFF
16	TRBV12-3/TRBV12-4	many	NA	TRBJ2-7	TGTGCCAGCAGTTTTTCCGGCTCGCGTAGGGGCTACGAGCAGTACTTC	CASSFSGSRRGYEQYF
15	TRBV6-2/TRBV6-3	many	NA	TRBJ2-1	TGTGCCAGCAGTTACTCCGGGGGTAGGTTCAATGAGCAGTTCTTC	CASSYSGGRFNEQFF
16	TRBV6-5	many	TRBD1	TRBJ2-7	TGTGCCAGCAGTTCTGTCCGACAGGGGATAGGCTACGAGCAGTACTTC	CASSSVRQGIGYEQYF
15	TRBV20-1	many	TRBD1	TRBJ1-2	TGCAGTGCTAATCATCAGACAGGGGGCAACTATGGCTACACCTTC	CSANHQTGGNYGYTF
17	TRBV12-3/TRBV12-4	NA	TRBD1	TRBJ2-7	TGTGCCAGCAGTTCCCATAACCCCGGACAGGGTAGACACGAGCAATACTTC	CASSSHNPGQGRHEQYF
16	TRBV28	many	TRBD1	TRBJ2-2	TGTGCCAGCAGCTTGGGCAGGGGGTCCCTCACCGGGGAGCTGTTTTTT	CASSLGRGSLTGELFF
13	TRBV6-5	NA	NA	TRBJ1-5	TGTGCCAGCAATTGCGGGAATGATCAGCCCCAGCGTTTT	CASNCGNDQPQRF
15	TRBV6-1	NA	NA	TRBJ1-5	TGTGCCAGTAGTGAAGCGAGAGGGGGGGTTCGGCCCCAGCATTTT	CASSEARGGVRPQHF